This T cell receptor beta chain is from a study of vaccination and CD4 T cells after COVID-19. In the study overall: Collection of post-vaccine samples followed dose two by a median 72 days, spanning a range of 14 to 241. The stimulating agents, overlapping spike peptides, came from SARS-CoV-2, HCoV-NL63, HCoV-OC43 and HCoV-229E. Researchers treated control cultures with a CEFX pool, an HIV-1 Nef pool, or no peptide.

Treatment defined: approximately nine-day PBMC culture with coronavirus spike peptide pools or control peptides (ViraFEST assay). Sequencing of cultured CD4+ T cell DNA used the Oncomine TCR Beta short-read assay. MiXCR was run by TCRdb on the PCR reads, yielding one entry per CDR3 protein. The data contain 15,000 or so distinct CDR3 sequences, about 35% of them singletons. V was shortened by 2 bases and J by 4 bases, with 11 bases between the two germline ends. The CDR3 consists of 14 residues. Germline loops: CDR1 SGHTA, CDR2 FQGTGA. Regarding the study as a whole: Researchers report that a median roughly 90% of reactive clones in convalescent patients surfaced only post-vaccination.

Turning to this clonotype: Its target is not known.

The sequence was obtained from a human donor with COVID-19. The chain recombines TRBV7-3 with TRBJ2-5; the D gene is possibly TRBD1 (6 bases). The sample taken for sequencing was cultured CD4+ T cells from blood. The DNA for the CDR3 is TGTGCCAGCAGCTTACAGGGGCCGGGAGAGACCCAGTACTTC. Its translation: CASSLQGPGETQYF.